This T cell receptor (beta chain) originates from a study of blood T cell repertoires in COVID-19. The wider study: PBMCs, B-cell-depleted T cells, or T cells provided the cDNA or gDNA that made up the material.

The table came from immunoSEQ multiplex PCR; TCRdb's copy has only in-frame clones and leaves some out. This sample yields about 230,000 clones, of which around 83% are seen a single time; over 2% belongs to the top ten. The clonotype originates from a man aged 40-50 years who had recovered from COVID-19. The source material was peripheral blood.

The CDR3 DNA reads TGTGCCAGCAGTTACGCGGGGTATTCACCCCTCCACTTT. Amino acids: CASSYAGYSPLHF. The rearrangement links TRBV6-5 to TRBJ1-6; no clear D. V lost 2 bases, J lost 8 bases, and 7 bases lay in between. This CDR3 is 13 amino acids long. The germline V gene has CDR1 MNHEY and CDR2 SVGAGI.